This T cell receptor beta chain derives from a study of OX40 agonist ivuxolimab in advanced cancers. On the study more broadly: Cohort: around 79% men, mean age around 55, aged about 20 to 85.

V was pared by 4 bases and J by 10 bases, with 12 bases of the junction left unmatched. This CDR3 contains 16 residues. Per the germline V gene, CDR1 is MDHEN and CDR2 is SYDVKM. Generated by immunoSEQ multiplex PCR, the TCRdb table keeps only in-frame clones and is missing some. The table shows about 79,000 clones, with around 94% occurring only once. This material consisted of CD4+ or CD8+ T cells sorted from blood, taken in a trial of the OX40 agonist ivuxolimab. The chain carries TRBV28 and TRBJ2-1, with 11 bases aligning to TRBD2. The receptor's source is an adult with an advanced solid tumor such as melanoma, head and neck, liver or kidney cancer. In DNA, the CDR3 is TGTGCCAGCAGTTCTCCCGGGACTAGCGGCCTCAAGGAGCAGTTCTTC. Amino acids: CASSSPGTSGLKEQFF.